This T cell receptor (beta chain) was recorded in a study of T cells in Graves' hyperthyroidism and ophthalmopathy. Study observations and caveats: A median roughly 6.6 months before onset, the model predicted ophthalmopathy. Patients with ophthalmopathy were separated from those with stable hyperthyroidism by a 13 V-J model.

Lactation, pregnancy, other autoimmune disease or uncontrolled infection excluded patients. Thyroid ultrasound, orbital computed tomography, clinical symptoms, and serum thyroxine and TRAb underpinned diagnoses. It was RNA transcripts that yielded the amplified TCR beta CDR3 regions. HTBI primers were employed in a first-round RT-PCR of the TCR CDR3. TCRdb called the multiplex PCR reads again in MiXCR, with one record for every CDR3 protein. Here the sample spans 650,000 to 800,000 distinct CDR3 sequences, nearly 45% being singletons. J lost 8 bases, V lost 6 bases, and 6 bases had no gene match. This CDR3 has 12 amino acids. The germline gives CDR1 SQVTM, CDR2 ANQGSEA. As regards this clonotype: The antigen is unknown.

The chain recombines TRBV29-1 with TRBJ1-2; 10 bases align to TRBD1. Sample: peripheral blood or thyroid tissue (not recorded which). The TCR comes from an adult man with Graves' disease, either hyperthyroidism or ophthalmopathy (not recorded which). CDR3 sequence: CSVGTGEEGYTF. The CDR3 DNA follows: TGCAGCGTCGGGACAGGGGAAGAGGGCTACACCTTC.